Detailed here is one T cell receptor beta chain. PCR was performed using 60 Vbeta and 13 Jbeta primers. Libraries were prepared by immunoSEQ multiplex PCR; TCRdb keeps only in-frame clonotypes and omits some of them. This table has over 100,000 clones, roughly three fifths appearing once. This sample was included in a study of cytomegalovirus exposure and HLA in healthy donors. The source material was PBMCs. This receptor was identified in a woman aged 40 to 50 in good health and CMV-seronegative.

The CDR3 DNA sequence: TGCAGCGCCACCAGGGCCGGACACGAGCAGTACTTC. Protein sequence: CSATRAGHEQYF. The chain links TRBV29-1 to TRBJ2-7, with a tentative D call TRBD1 (5 bases). This CDR3 comprises 12 residues. Germline V gene sequence: CDR1 SQVTM, CDR2 ANQGSEA. V shed 7 bases and J shed 5 bases, with 15 bases lying between them.